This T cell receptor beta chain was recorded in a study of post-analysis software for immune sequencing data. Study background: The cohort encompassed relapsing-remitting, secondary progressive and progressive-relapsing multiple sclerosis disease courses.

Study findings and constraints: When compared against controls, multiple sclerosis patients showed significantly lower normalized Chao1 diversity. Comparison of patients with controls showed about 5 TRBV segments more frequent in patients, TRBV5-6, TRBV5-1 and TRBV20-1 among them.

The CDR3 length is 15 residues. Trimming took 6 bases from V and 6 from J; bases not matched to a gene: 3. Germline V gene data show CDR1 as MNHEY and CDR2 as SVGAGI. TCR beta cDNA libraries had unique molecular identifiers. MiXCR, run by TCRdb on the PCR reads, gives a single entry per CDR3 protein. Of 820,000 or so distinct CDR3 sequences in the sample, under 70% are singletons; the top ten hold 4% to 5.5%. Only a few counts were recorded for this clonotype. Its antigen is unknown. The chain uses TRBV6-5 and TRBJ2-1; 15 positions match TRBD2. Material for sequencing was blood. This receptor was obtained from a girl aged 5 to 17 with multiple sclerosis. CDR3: CASRGTSGGSNEQFF. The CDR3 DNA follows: TGTGCCAGCAGGGGGACTAGCGGGGGGAGCAATGAGCAGTTCTTC.